The source of this TCR beta chain is a study of blood T cell repertoires in COVID-19 (dated by TCRdb to the early 2020s). For the wider study: Samples from collaborators originated in the United States, Italy and Spain and spanned both the acute and convalescent phases of COVID-19. The prospective study material was composed of cDNA or gDNA derived from T cells, B-cell-depleted T cells, or PBMCs. Subjects who had been exposed to COVID-19, were actively infected with it, or had recovered from it provided the deeply sampled blood TCRbeta repertoires that made up the dataset. The repertoires were released in a freely available public database intended as a resource for research on the immune response to SARS-CoV-2. Samples came from the ongoing ImmuneRACE study (first 160 participants) plus 1,254 subjects from 6 global collaborators. The sample metadata nearly always contained a de-identified subject ID, COVID-19 status, age in years and sex. Where HLA class I and class II types were available, the types were taken from metadata supplied by the sample provider, not from assay-based typing.

Notes on this clone: Its antigen target is currently unknown. The record has no base qualities; no much larger clone is one base away.

Participants in the prospective study were enrolled through a virtual design, were aged roughly 18 to 100 years, and lived in approximately 25 United States geographic areas. To assign participants to cohorts, the prospective study relied on clinical history that participants themselves reported in a screening survey and a study questionnaire. Exposed participants had been in contact, within 2 weeks of entering the study, with a person who had a PCR-confirmed or clinician-diagnosed case of COVID-19. In the prospective study, mobile phlebotomists collected whole blood, serum and a nasopharyngeal or oropharyngeal swab from each participant. Participants in the prospective study had the option to provide additional blood draws and questionnaires over a roughly 2-month period. Before DNA extraction, blood samples from the prospective study were shipped at room temperature or frozen. CDR1 and CDR2, looked up from the germline V gene, are SGDLS and YYNGEE. The V and J ends are trimmed by 0 bases and 1 base, leaving 8 bases between them. The CDR3 holds 14 amino acids from the cysteine to the phenylalanine. CDR3 DNA only is kept here, 42 bases in frame from base 1.

Paper-wide results and their limitations: The quantity of clinical and demographic metadata differed by source and by participant and was supplied without curation.

The immunoSEQ Assay, a bias-controlled multiplex PCR, was used to amplify TCRbeta CDR3 regions from genomic DNA. Turning to the authors' computational methods: The number of nucleated cells in each sample was estimated from the amplification of reference gene primers within the assay. Sequence reads were collapsed and filtered to measure the absolute abundance of every unique TCRbeta CDR3 rearrangement. Productive Simpson clonality was computed per sample as the square root of Simpson's diversity index over productive rearrangements. As stored in TCRdb, this immuneACCESS dataset retains in-frame rearrangements with V and J assigned. A fraction of the clones does not appear; measured against another copy, unresolved V genes explain less than half of the discrepancy, and the remainder lacks a known reason. Clone size and the V and J calls come from that table; the DNA yielded D and trimming. The sample contains roughly 230,000 clones, 70% to 90% of them found a single time. The ten biggest clones cover less than 8.5% of the sample.

The chain links TRBV9 with TRBJ2-7, with the identity of the D gene unclear. This TCR derives from a woman between 45 and 60 years old who had been exposed to COVID-19. Sequenced input: PBMCs or T cells enriched from blood (not recorded which). CDR3 reads: CASSVDLVSYEQYF. The DNA is as follows: TGTGCCAGCAGCGTAGATCTAGTTTCCTACGAGCAGTACTTC.